Included here is one T cell receptor (beta chain) sequence, with context. The sample has other DNA sequences that encode this CDR3 too. Germline V gives CDR1 DFQATT, CDR2 SNEGSKA (reference sequence). The CDR3 covers 10 residues. V lost 1 base and J 4 bases, leaving 2 bases between the germline ends. These data are taken from a study of shared clonotypes between healthy human individuals. Here immunoSEQ multiplex PCR was the method, and the copy in TCRdb shows in-frame clones only, minus some. Seen here are under 200,000 clones, 90% to 95% observed once, and the top ten hold around 0.067%. This clonotype was obtained from a woman younger than 45 in good health. This chain links TRBV20-1 with TRBJ2-7; D gene unclear. The sample taken for sequencing was naive CD4+ T cells sorted from blood. This sample's subset: CD45RA+ positively selected. This chain's CDR3 is CSARAYEQYF. In DNA, the CDR3 is TGCAGTGCTAGAGCATACGAGCAGTACTTC.